This TCR beta chain stems from a study of tissue T cells after allogeneic stem cell transplantation. Study-level findings and limits: Across patients, clones rarely overlapped, yet motif clusters were shared tissue-specifically. Tissue-detected TCR repertoire was only partly captured by blood and spleen T cells.

This sample's time point: mouse harvest day 14 after allogeneic transplant. Each mouse received 10^7 T-cell-depleted marrow cells plus 10^6 splenic CD5+ T cells by tail vein. Mice had MHC-mismatched B6 into BALB/c GVHD, sampled day 7 or 14. A note on this clone: Antigen specificity is unknown. The listed genes are named as in mouse. The read halts 1 residue ahead of the CDR3 end, with the missing end drawn from the germline J gene.

Germline CDR1 is KGHPV and CDR2 is FQNQEV (reference sequence). V was clipped by 4 bases and J by 0 bases, with 6 bases between them. The CDR3 runs to 13 residues. Profiled with immunoSEQ multiplex PCR; TCRdb holds only in-frame clones, not every one. The table records roughly 1,800 clones, nearly 45% of them present only once. This TCR was sampled from a female BALB/c mouse given C57BL/6 T cells with graft-versus-host disease after an allogeneic hematopoietic cell transplant. The chain has TRBV26 and TRBJ1-2; D call uncertain. Specimen: gut tissue. Partial CDR3 DNA: TGTGCCAGCAGTCCCCGACCAAACTCCGACTACACC. Translation: CASSPRPNSDYT. The CDR3 reads in full as CASSPRPNSDYTF.